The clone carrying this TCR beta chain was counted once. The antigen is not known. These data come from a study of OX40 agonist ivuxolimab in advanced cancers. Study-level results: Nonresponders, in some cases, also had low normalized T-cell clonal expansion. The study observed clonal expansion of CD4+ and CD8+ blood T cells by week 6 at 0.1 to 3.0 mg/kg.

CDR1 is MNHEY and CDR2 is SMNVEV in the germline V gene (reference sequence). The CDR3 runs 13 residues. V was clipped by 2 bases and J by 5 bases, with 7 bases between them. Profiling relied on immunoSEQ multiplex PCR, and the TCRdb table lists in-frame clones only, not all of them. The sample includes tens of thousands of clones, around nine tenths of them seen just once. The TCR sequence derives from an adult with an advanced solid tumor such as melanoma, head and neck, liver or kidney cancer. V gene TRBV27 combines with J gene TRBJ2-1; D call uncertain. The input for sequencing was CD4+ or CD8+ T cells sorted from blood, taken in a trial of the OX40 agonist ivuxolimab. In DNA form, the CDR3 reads TGTGCCAGCAGTTTAGAAATCGACAATGAGCAGTTCTTC. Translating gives CASSLEIDNEQFF.